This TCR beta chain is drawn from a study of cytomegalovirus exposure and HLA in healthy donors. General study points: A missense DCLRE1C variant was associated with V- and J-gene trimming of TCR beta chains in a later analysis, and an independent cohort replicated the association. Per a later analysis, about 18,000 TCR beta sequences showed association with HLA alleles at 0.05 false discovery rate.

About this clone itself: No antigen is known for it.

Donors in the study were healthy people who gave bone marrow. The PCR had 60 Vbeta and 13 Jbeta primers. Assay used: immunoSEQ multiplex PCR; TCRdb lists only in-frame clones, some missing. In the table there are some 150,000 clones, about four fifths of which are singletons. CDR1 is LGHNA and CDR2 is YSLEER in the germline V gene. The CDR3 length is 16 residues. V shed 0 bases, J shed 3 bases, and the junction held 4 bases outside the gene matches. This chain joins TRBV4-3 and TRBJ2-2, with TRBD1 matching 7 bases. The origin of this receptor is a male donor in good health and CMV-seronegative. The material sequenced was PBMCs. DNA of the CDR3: TGCGCCAGCAGCCAAGACAGGGACAGATACACCGGGGAGCTGTTTTTT. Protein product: CASSQDRDRYTGELFF.